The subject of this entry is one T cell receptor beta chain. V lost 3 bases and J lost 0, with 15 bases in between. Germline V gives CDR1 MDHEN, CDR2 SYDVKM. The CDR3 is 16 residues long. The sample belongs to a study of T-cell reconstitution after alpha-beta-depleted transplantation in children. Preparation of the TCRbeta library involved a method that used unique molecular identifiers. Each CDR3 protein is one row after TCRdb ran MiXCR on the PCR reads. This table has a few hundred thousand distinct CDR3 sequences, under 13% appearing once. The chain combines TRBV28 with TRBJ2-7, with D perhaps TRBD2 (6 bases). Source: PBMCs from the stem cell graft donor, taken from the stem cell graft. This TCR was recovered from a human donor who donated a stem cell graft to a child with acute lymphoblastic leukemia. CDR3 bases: TGTGCCAGCAGTTTCCCAGGCGCTAGCGCCTCCTACGAGCAGTACTTC. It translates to CASSFPGASASYEQYF.